The source of this T cell receptor beta chain is a study of vaccination and CD4 T cells after COVID-19. Looking at the study overall: Overlapping peptides covering the spike proteins of SARS-CoV-2, HCoV-NL63, HCoV-OC43 and HCoV-229E were added to stimulate cells.

CDR1 is MNHEY and CDR2 is SMNVEV in the germline V gene (reference sequence). The V end lost 3 bases, the J end lost 2 bases, and 14 bases lay between the germline ends. The CDR3 extends over 15 amino acids. Treatment of the sample: roughly ten-day PBMC culture with coronavirus spike peptide pools or control peptides (ViraFEST assay). On this clonotype: Its specificity is not known.

An Oncomine TCR Beta short-read assay was used to sequence the DNA from cultured CD4+ T cells. TCRdb re-called the PCR reads with MiXCR, one entry per CDR3 protein. This table holds about 6,300 distinct CDR3 sequences, more than 60% found once. The chain links TRBV27 to TRBJ2-7; weak D call: TRBD2 (5 bases). The sequence derives from a human donor who had recovered from COVID-19. Sequencing was carried out using CD4+ T cells from blood, cultured in vitro. CDR3 in DNA: TGTGCCAGCAGTTTCGCGGCTAGCAGAACCTACGAGCAGTACTTC. Residues: CASSFAASRTYEQYF.